Listed below are T cell receptor beta chains from one sample, sequenced in a study of tumor-infiltrating lymphocytes in primary liver carcinoma. TCRdb reprocessed the multiplex PCR reads via MiXCR and lists one record per CDR3 protein. The data contain 320,000 or so distinct CDR3 sequences, 55% to 65% of them seen just once; the ten biggest clones take up roughly 10%. Sequenced input: peripheral blood. The receptors originated from a man aged 40-55 years with primary liver carcinoma and hepatitis B virus infection. Both conserved end residues are part of each CDR3. The D gene is left open where the match is weak. Size tells how often a clone was seen (once, few, many) or the class of an expanded clone, and some rows leave it out.

>many|TRBV11-2|TRBJ2-2|NA
CASSLARTTPTGELSF
TGTGCCAGCAGCTTAGCTCGAACGACGCCCACCGGGGAGCTGTCTTTT
>many|TRBV12-3/TRBV12-4|TRBJ2-1|TRBD2
CASTAEGLAGGGYNEQFF
TGTGCCAGCACTGCGGAAGGGCTAGCGGGAGGGGGATACAATGAGCAGTTCTTC
>NA|TRBV11-2|TRBJ2-2|TRBD1
CASNYRGRRTGELFF
TGTGCCAGCAACTACAGGGGGAGAAGAACCGGGGAGCTGTTTTTT
>NA|TRBV6-6|TRBJ1-2|NA
CASSSLWEGYGYTF
TGTGCCAGCAGTTCCCTCTGGGAGGGGTATGGCTACACCTTC
>NA|TRBV5-1|TRBJ1-3|NA
CASSFDGSGNTIYF
TGCGCCAGCAGCTTCGATGGCTCTGGAAACACCATATATTTT
>NA|TRBV11-2|TRBJ2-5|NA
CAGSLRRETQYF
TGTGCCGGCAGCTTGAGGAGAGAGACCCAGTACTTC
>NA|TRBV12-3/TRBV12-4|TRBJ2-3|NA
CASKKDKFADTQYF
TGTGCCAGCAAAAAAGACAAGTTCGCAGATACGCAGTATTTT
>NA|TRBV6-2/TRBV6-3|TRBJ1-5|NA
CASSYSGGFGNRPQHF
TGTGCCAGCAGTTACTCGGGGGGCTTCGGCAATCGGCCCCAGCATTTT
>NA|TRBV10-3|TRBJ2-5|TRBD2
CATSEQGGVHETQYF
TGTGCCACCAGTGAGCAGGGAGGGGTACATGAGACCCAGTACTTC
>many|TRBV12-3/TRBV12-4|TRBJ2-1|NA
CASSLGAETSYNEQFF
TGTGCCAGCAGTTTGGGAGCGGAGACTTCCTACAATGAGCAGTTCTTC
>NA|TRBV4-2|TRBJ2-7|NA
CASSQDAGLYYEQYF
TGTGCTAGCAGCCAGGATGCCGGGCTATACTACGAGCAGTACTTC
>few|TRBV21-1|TRBJ2-2|NA
CASSAFWGWGITGELFF
NA
>NA|TRBV6-5|TRBJ1-6|NA
CASRSGFGLPLYF
TGTGCCAGCCGTTCAGGGTTCGGTTTACCCCTCTACTTT
>NA|TRBV6-6|TRBJ1-1|NA
CASSNFRETEVFF
TGTGCCAGCAGTAACTTCCGGGAAACTGAAGTTTTCTTT
>NA|TRBV10-3|TRBJ2-3|NA
CAISGTGITDTQYF
TGTGCTATCAGTGGTACAGGGATCACAGATACGCAGTATTTT
>once|TRBV28|TRBJ1-5|NA
CASSLVSRNSNQPQHF
TGTGCCAGCAGTTTAGTCTCGAGAAATAGCAATCAGCCCCAGCATTTT
>many|TRBV12-3/TRBV12-4|TRBJ2-5|NA
CASSLGAGQETQYF
TGTGCCAGCAGTTTAGGGGCAGGTCAAGAGACCCAGTACTTC
>NA|TRBV7-8|TRBJ1-5|NA
CASSLTRGSYQPQHF
TGTGCCAGCAGCTTGACTCGGGGCAGCTATCAGCCCCAGCATTTT
>NA|TRBV4-3|TRBJ1-2|NA
CARSQEGEGGYTF
TGTGCCAGGAGCCAAGAAGGGGAAGGAGGCTACACCTTC
>few|TRBV5-6|TRBJ2-5|NA
CASSLGRSAVTQYF
TGTGCCAGCAGCCTAGGCAGGTCGGCAGTGACCCAGTACTTC
>NA|TRBV12-3/TRBV12-4|TRBJ2-2|TRBD2
CASSLYLAGGVGTGKLFF
TGTGCCAGCAGTTTATATCTAGCGGGAGGCGTCGGCACCGGGAAGCTGTTTTTT
>NA|TRBV11-2|TRBJ2-1|NA
CASTLEFRGRDEQFF
TGTGCCAGCACCTTAGAATTTAGGGGAAGGGATGAGCAGTTCTTT
>NA|TRBV6-6|TRBJ2-2|NA
CASSYYPAANTAKLFF
TGTGCCAGCAGTTACTATCCAGCGGCGAACACCGCGAAGCTGTTTTTT
>NA|TRBV4-3|TRBJ2-3|NA
CASSQGGSAIDTQYF
TGTGCCAGCAGCCAGGGAGGCAGCGCGATAGATACGCAGTATTTT
>NA|TRBV4-1|TRBJ2-3|TRBD2
CASSQDGGGTSGRGDTLYF
TGCGCCAGCAGCCAAGATGGGGGGGGGACTAGCGGGCGCGGAGATACGCTGTATTTT
>NA|TRBV5-4|TRBJ2-1|TRBD1
CARSQGDRQYNEQFF
TGTGCCAGGAGCCAGGGGGACAGGCAGTACAATGAGCAGTTCTTC
>NA|TRBV2|TRBJ2-1|NA
CASRPGLGSYNEQFF
TGTGCCAGCAGACCCGGACTGGGCTCCTACAATGAGCAGTTCTTC
>NA|TRBV20-1|TRBJ2-7|NA
CSAGNPGFYEQYF
TGCAGTGCTGGCAACCCAGGGTTCTACGAGCAGTACTTC
>NA|TRBV30|TRBJ1-5|NA
CAWAGGRATQPQHF
TGTGCCTGGGCGGGTGGCAGGGCGACCCAGCCCCAGCATTTT
>NA|TRBV4-1|TRBJ2-7|TRBD1
CASSQEGTGETCEQYF
TGCGCCAGCAGCCAAGAGGGGACAGGGGAGACCTGCGAGCAGTACTTC
>NA|TRBV11-2|TRBJ2-2|TRBD1
CPSSLTGGTVGELFF
TGTCCCAGCAGCCTTACAGGGGGCACCGTCGGGGAGCTGTTTTTT
>NA|TRBV5-1|TRBJ2-4|NA
CASRDVAALGAKNIQYF
TGCGCCAGCAGGGACGTAGCGGCCCTCGGGGCCAAAAACATTCAGTACTTC
>NA|TRBV11-2|TRBJ1-4|NA
CPSSPPVDLERLFF
TGTCCCAGCAGCCCCCCGGTAGATCTTGAGAGACTGTTTTTT
>many|TRBV29-1|TRBJ2-1|NA
CSVQYFDEQFF
NA
>NA|TRBV2|TRBJ2-1|TRBD1
CASRSRTGFLENEQFF
TGTGCCAGCAGGTCCCGGACAGGGTTTTTAGAAAATGAGCAGTTCTTC
>few|TRBV5-1|TRBJ2-1|TRBD1
CASSPGQETYNEQFF
TGCGCCAGCAGCCCGGGACAGGAGACCTACAATGAGCAGTTCTTC
>few|TRBV4-1|TRBJ1-5|NA
CTSSHGGNQPQHF
TGCACCAGCAGCCACGGTGGCAATCAGCCCCAACATTTT
>few|TRBV5-1|TRBJ2-3|TRBD1
CASSPTGAFTDTQYF
TGCGCCAGCAGCCCGACAGGGGCCTTCACAGATACGCAGTATTTT
>NA|TRBV6-1|TRBJ2-7|NA
CASNDSGTPHEQYF
TGTGCCAGCAATGATAGTGGGACGCCCCACGAGCAGTATTTC
>NA|TRBV5-4|TRBJ1-4|TRBD1
CASSVRDRDGKLFF
TGTGCCAGCAGCGTCCGGGACAGGGATGGAAAACTGTTTTTT
>once|TRBV12-3/TRBV12-4|TRBJ2-3|NA
CANSSATAGSDTDTRYF
TGTGCCAACAGTTCAGCTACCGCGGGTTCAGACACAGATACGCGGTATTTT
>NA|TRBV5-4|TRBJ2-7|TRBD2
CASSLSRGGPPEQYF
TGTGCCAGCAGCCTCTCGAGGGGAGGGCCTCCCGAGCAGTACTTC
>NA|TRBV5-1|TRBJ2-4|NA
CASSLLGFGVSNIQYF
TGCGCCAGCAGCTTGTTGGGTTTCGGAGTCTCAAACATTCAGTACTTC
>NA|TRBV5-1|TRBJ1-1|NA
CASSYRDGGMNTEAFF
TGCGCCAGCAGCTACCGGGACGGTGGGATGAACACTGAAGCTTTCTTT
>NA|TRBV19|TRBJ1-2|NA
CASSICTVYTF
TGTGCCAGTAGTATATGTACAGTCTACACCTTC
>few|TRBV29-1|TRBJ2-6|NA
CSVPVPHSLGANVLTF
TGCAGCGTTCCAGTCCCTCACAGTTTGGGGGCCAACGTCCTGACTTTC
>NA|TRBV7-9|TRBJ1-2|NA
CASVLGGNNYGHTF
TGTGCCAGCGTGTTAGGAGGGAACAACTATGGCCACACCTTC
>NA|TRBV11-3|TRBJ2-7|TRBD1
CASNPGTDGAEQYF
TGTGCCAGCAACCCAGGGACAGATGGGGCGGAGCAGTACTTC
>NA|TRBV7-9|TRBJ1-2|NA
CASSPGGSLLAEDGYTF
TGTGCCAGCAGCCCCGGGGGCAGTCTTCTCGCGGAGGATGGCTACACCTTC